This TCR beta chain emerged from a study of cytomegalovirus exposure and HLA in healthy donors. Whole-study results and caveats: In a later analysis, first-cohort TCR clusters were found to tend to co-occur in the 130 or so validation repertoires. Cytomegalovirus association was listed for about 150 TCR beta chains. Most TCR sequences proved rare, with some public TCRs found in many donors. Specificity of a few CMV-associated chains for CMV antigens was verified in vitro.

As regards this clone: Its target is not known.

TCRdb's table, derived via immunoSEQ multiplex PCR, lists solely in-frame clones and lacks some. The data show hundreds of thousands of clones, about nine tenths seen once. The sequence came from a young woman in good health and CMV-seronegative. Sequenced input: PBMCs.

The CDR3 region has the DNA TGTGCCAGCACGACCTACTCCGGGACAGATAGGCACGAGCAGTACTTC. Translated, it gives CASTTYSGTDRHEQYF. The chain combines TRBV11-2 with TRBJ2-7; 7 nucleotides match TRBD1. Trimming at V came to 7 bases and at J to 5 bases, leaving 17 bases not matched to a gene. The CDR3 extends over 16 amino acids. Germline V gene data show CDR1 as SGHAT and CDR2 as FQNNGV.